This TCR beta chain emerged from a study of CD8+CD57+ T cells in acquired aplastic anemia. In the study overall: When averaged, DNA from sorted CD4+ and CD8+ cells came to 2.5 to 3.5 ug.

CDR3 and TCR beta VDJ profiling relied on genomic DNA as the template. In TCRdb, the reads were re-called with MiXCR into one record per CDR3 protein. There are about 400,000 distinct CDR3 sequences in the sample; approximately 70% occur only once, and 3% to 5% lies in the top ten. Study-level results: For CD8+ Simpson's diversity, patients and controls showed no significant difference. Around 27 CD8+ CDR3 sequences occurred in both the patients and the controls.

A remark on this clonotype: Its antigen is as yet unknown.

Specimen: sorted CD4+, CD8+, or CD8+CD57+ T cells (not recorded which) from PBMCs. This TCR was sampled from a human donor in good health, serving as a control.

The DNA for the CDR3 is TGCAGTGCCAGCCGAGCACCGAATTACAAACTGTTTTTT. As protein: CSASRAPNYKLFF. The gene calls are TRBV20-1 and TRBJ1-4; D is unclear. This CDR3 has 13 amino acids. The V end lost 6 bases, the J end lost 11 bases, and 19 bases lay between the germline ends. CDR1 and CDR2 (germline): DFQATT, SNEGSKA (reference sequence).